This entry lists 30 T cell receptor beta chains sequenced from one sample in a study of cytomegalovirus exposure and HLA in healthy donors. The PCR made use of 60 Vbeta and 13 Jbeta primers. Measured with immunoSEQ multiplex PCR; TCRdb has only the in-frame clones, and not every one. The data show more than 110,000 clones, roughly 76% seen once. Sequencing was done on a sample of PBMCs. The source is a woman in her forties in good health and CMV-seronegative.

The sample holds a few counts of this clone. V and J are TRBV5-1 and TRBJ1-1, with no clear D. This CDR3 contains 14 residues. Germline V lookup: CDR1 SGHRS, CDR2 YFSETQ. The V gene lost 1 base and the J gene lost 5 bases, with 12 bases spanning the gap. The chain's CDR3 is CASSLTVRMTEAFF. The CDR3 DNA follows: TGCGCCAGCAGCTTGACAGTCCGGATGACTGAAGCTTTCTTT.

This clone occurred a few times. The chain has TRBV5-1 and TRBJ2-2; D not certain. The germline CDR1 and CDR2 sequences are SGHRS and YFSETQ. The germline V and J ends were trimmed by 4 bases and 4 bases, with 11 bases remaining between them. The CDR3 spans 14 residues. This CDR3 reads CASSKNSGTGELFF. In nucleotides, the CDR3 is TGCGCCAGCAGCAAGAATTCAGGCACCGGGGAGCTGTTTTTT. Together with reference TRBV5-1 and TRBJ2-2, the CDR3 gives the full variable domain: KAGVTQTPRYLIKTRGQQVTLSCSPISGHRSVSWYQQTPGQGLQFLFEYFSETQRNKGNFPGRFSGRQFSNSRSEMNVSTLELGDSALYLCASSKNSGTGELFFGEGSRLTVL.

This clone was found once. This chain joins TRBV2 and TRBJ2-2; D not resolved. The CDR3 consists of 15 residues. The germline gives CDR1 SNHLY, CDR2 FYNNEI. V lost 0 bases and J lost 2, with 7 bases in between. The CDR3 sequence is CASSEALENTGELFF. Here the CDR3 DNA reads TGTGCCAGCAGTGAAGCGTTAGAAAACACCGGGGAGCTGTTTTTT.

J is TRBJ2-7 and V is TRBV2; 8 nucleotides match TRBD1. The germline gives CDR1 SNHLY, CDR2 FYNNEI. The junction had 5 bases not matched to a gene; V was cut back by 3 bases and J by 4 bases. The CDR3 length is 14 residues. Here the CDR3 DNA reads TGTGCCAGCAGTGACCAGGGGGCGGGGTACGAGCAGTACTTC. It codes for CASSDQGAGYEQYF.

This chain connects TRBV2 to TRBJ1-5, with a weak D call TRBD1 (6 bases). The germline CDR1 and CDR2 sequences are SNHLY and FYNNEI. The CDR3 extends over 13 amino acids. Trimming removed 7 bases from V and 1 base from J, with 8 bases in between. The CDR3 region has the DNA TGTGCCAGCAACAGGGACAGCAATCAGCCCCAGCATTTT. Translated, it gives CASNRDSNQPQHF.

The J gene is TRBJ1-2, the V gene TRBV5-1, with 12 bases matching TRBD1. This CDR3 contains 15 residues. The V segment lost 5 bases and the J segment 5 bases; nucleotides outside the gene matches: 7. Germline lookup yields CDR1 SGHRS and CDR2 YFSETQ. The CDR3: CASREGQGAGYGYTF. The CDR3, as DNA: TGCGCCAGCAGAGAGGGACAGGGGGCCGGGTATGGCTACACCTTC.

J is TRBJ1-3 and V is TRBV11-2, with D possibly TRBD1 on 5 matching bases. Germline V gene sequence: CDR1 SGHAT, CDR2 FQNNGV. CDR3 length: 16 amino acids. With 5 bases removed from V and 0 bases from J, the gap between germline ends came to 14 bases. The CDR3 loop reads CASSASGTSSGNTIYF. Written as DNA, the CDR3 is TGTGCCAGCAGCGCCAGCGGGACGAGCTCTGGAAACACCATATATTTT.

The V call is TRBV6-5, the J call TRBJ1-1, with 7 bases fitting TRBD1. The trim removed 4 bases at V and 5 bases at J, leaving 7 bases unmatched. Germline V gene lookup returns CDR1 MNHEY and CDR2 SVGAGI. There are 14 residues in the CDR3. The CDR3 sequence: CASSSGGSRTEAFF. DNA for the CDR3: TGTGCCAGCAGTTCAGGGGGGTCTAGGACTGAAGCTTTCTTT.

The chain joins TRBV6-5 to TRBJ2-5, with 7 bases identical to TRBD1. This CDR3 spans 15 amino acids. The germline CDR1 and CDR2 sequences are MNHEY and SVGAGI. V shed 2 bases and J 5 bases; nucleotides not matched to a gene: 8. The CDR3: CASSYRQGFRETQYF. In DNA, the CDR3 is TGTGCCAGCAGTTACAGACAGGGTTTTAGGGAGACCCAGTACTTC.

The chain recombines TRBV15 with TRBJ1-2; D ambiguous. V was pared by 4 bases and J by 0 bases, with 18 bases between. This CDR3 is 17 amino acids long. Germline loops: CDR1 LNHNV, CDR2 YYDKDF (reference sequence). Here the CDR3 reads CATSTPYEGETNYGYTF. The CDR3 nucleotides are TGTGCCACCAGCACTCCCTACGAGGGCGAAACTAACTATGGCTACACCTTC. The complete variable domain, with remaining parts taken from reference TRBV15 and TRBJ1-2, reads DAMVIQNPRYQVTQFGKPVTLSCSQTLNHNVMYWYQQKSSQAPKLLFHYYDKDFNNEADTPDNFQSRRPNTSFCFLDIRSPGLGDTAMYLCATSTPYEGETNYGYTFGSGTRLTVV.

This chain links TRBV18 with TRBJ1-1, with 10 bases identical to TRBD1. CDR1 and CDR2 (germline): KGHSH, LQKENI. Unmatched junction bases numbered 11, after V lost 7 bases and J lost 12 bases. This CDR3 is built from 13 residues. CDR3 amino acids: CASCAGQGGETFF. The CDR3 bases are TGTGCCAGCTGCGCCGGACAGGGGGGAGAAACTTTCTTT. Supplemented by reference TRBV18 and TRBJ1-1, the full variable domain reads NAGVMQNPRHLVRRRGQEARLRCSPMKGHSHVYWYRQLPEEGLKFMVYLQKENIIDESGMPKERFSAEFPKEGPSILRIQQVVRGDSAAYFCASCAGQGGETFFGQGTRLTVV.

As concerns this clone: A junction boundary mismatches the germline segment, possibly from a read error. The chain employs TRBV7-9 and TRBJ2-7; no clear D gene. CDR3 length: 12 residues. Germline V CDR1 and CDR2: SEHNR, FQNEAQ (reference sequence). The CDR3 DNA reads as TGTTCCAGCAGCTTAGGCGGTTACGAGCAGTACTTC. It specifies CSSSLGGYEQYF.

V is TRBV7-6 and J is TRBJ1-2; 12 bases fit TRBD1. Unmatched junction bases numbered 13, after V lost 4 bases and J lost 7 bases. CDR1 SGHVS and CDR2 FNYEAQ come from the germline V gene. The CDR3 consists of 17 residues. The CDR3: CASSSTHFWDRGPGYTF. CDR3 coding DNA: TGTGCCAGCAGCTCCACCCACTTCTGGGACAGGGGGCCTGGCTACACCTTC. The variable domain in full, with the rest retrieved from reference TRBV7-6 and TRBJ1-2, is GAGVSQSPRYKVTKRGQDVALRCDPISGHVSLYWYRQALGQGPEFLTYFNYEAQQDKSGLPNDRFSAERPEGSISTLTIQRTEQRDSAMYRCASSSTHFWDRGPGYTFGSGTRLTVV.

The chain joins TRBV15 to TRBJ2-3, with D uncertain. The V end was cut by 1 base, the J end by 2 bases, with 7 bases between. This CDR3 is 14 amino acids long. CDR1 and CDR2 (germline): LNHNV, YYDKDF (reference sequence). DNA of the CDR3: TGTGCCACCAGCAGAGGGGCCCCCACAGATACGCAGTATTTT. Residues: CATSRGAPTDTQYF.

The V call is TRBV19, the J call TRBJ2-3; 8 bases align to TRBD1. The CDR3 has 18 residues. Losses at the gene ends were 0 bases for V and 7 bases for J; bases not matched to a gene: 15. Germline values: CDR1 LNHDA, CDR2 SQIVND (reference sequence). The CDR3 coding sequence is TGTGCCAGTAGTATAGATGGGGTACCCGGGACAGGTACTTATACGCAGTATTTT. It codes for CASSIDGVPGTGTYTQYF.

This clone was observed a handful of times. This chain links TRBV5-1 with TRBJ1-1; D may be TRBD1 (6 bases). V lost 4 bases to trimming and J lost 5 bases, with 12 bases between them. Per the germline V gene, CDR1 is SGHRS and CDR2 is YFSETQ. The CDR3 is made up of 13 amino acids. The CDR3 reads CASSVPQGTEAFF. For the CDR3, the DNA is TGCGCCAGCAGCGTGCCTCAGGGGACTGAAGCTTTCTTT.

This clone was recorded a few times. The V gene is TRBV2, the J gene TRBJ2-5; 7 bases are a match to TRBD1. This CDR3 contains 13 residues. The junction had 1 base not matched to a gene; V was cut back by 3 bases and J by 3 bases. Germline CDR1 and CDR2: SNHLY and FYNNEI. CDR3 protein: CASSDTGEETQYF. The CDR3 DNA is TGTGCCAGCAGTGATACAGGGGAAGAGACCCAGTACTTC.

The chain recombines TRBV12-5 with TRBJ2-5; D gene ambiguous. Germline loops: CDR1 LGHNT, CDR2 FRNRAP. The CDR3 extends over 14 amino acids. Trimming stripped 6 bases from V and 5 bases from J, with 16 bases between. The CDR3 reads CASGSTTTGETQYF. Here the CDR3 DNA reads TGTGCTAGTGGCTCCACTACAACCGGGGAGACCCAGTACTTC.

The chain couples TRBV5-1 to TRBJ2-7, with a tentative D call TRBD1 (7 bases). The V end lost 0 bases, the J end lost 0 bases, and 16 bases lay between the germline ends. The CDR3 totals 17 residues. Germline assignment: CDR1 SGHRS and CDR2 YFSETQ. CDR3 protein: CASSLAAGTVSSYEQYF. The CDR3 DNA sequence: TGCGCCAGCAGCTTGGCCGCGGGGACAGTGTCCTCCTACGAGCAGTACTTC.

This clone was detected only a few times. The chain is built from TRBV14 and TRBJ2-7; 8 bases are shared with TRBD1. Per the germline V gene, CDR1 is SGHDN and CDR2 is FVKESK. This CDR3 comprises 18 residues. J gave up 4 bases and V 0 bases, and 14 bases lay outside the gene matches. The CDR3: CASSQDYAGDRGEYEQYV. CDR3 coding DNA: TGTGCCAGCAGCCAAGATTATGCCGGTGACAGGGGAGAGTACGAGCAGTACGTC.

This clone has only a few counts. The rearrangement joins TRBV7-2 to TRBJ2-7; perhaps TRBD1 as D (6 bases). Germline loops: CDR1 SGHTA, CDR2 FQGNSA. Trimming removed 3 bases at V and 1 base at J, with 10 bases between. This CDR3 has 14 amino acids. CDR3 in amino acids: CASSFAGESYEQYF. CDR3 in DNA: TGTGCCAGCAGCTTCGCAGGGGAGTCCTACGAGCAGTACTTC. Combining the CDR3 with reference TRBV7-2 and TRBJ2-7 gives the whole variable domain GAGVSQSPSNKVTEKGKDVELRCDPISGHTALYWYRQSLGQGLEFLIYFQGNSAPDKSGLPSDRFSAERTGGSVSTLTIQRTQQEDSAVYLCASSFAGESYEQYFGPGTRLTVT.

The V call is TRBV14, the J call TRBJ2-1; 9 nucleotides agree with TRBD2. Trimming took 0 bases from V and 5 from J; bases not matched to a gene: 5. This CDR3 region has 16 residues. Germline V gives CDR1 SGHDN, CDR2 FVKESK. As DNA, the CDR3 is TGTGCCAGCAGCCAAGATCGCCTAGCGGGGAACAATGAGCAGTTCTTC. Translated, it gives CASSQDRLAGNNEQFF.

The gene calls are TRBV7-9 and TRBJ1-6, with D uncertain. Trimming shortened V by 2 bases and J by 8 bases, and 16 bases separated the two germline ends. Germline loops: CDR1 SEHNR, CDR2 FQNEAQ (reference sequence). The CDR3 is made up of 16 amino acids. The CDR3 loop is CASSLHSNVGDSPLHF. The CDR3 coding sequence is TGTGCCAGCAGCTTACACAGTAATGTCGGTGATTCACCCCTCCACTTT.

The rearrangement uses TRBV11-1 and TRBJ2-7, with 7 nucleotides matching TRBD1. The germline gives CDR1 SGHAT, CDR2 FQDESV (reference sequence). V lost 1 base, J lost 3 bases, and 3 bases stayed unmatched. CDR3 length: 14 amino acids. The CDR3 DNA is TGTGCCAGCAGCTTAGATCGGACAGGCTACGAGCAGTACTTC. Protein sequence: CASSLDRTGYEQYF.

The CDR3, as DNA: TGCAGCGTTGTTCAGAGGTACACAGATACGCAGTATTTT. It translates to CSVVQRYTDTQYF. The chain links TRBV29-1 to TRBJ2-3; D unclear. With 4 bases removed from V and 2 bases from J, the gap between germline ends came to 10 bases. In germline, CDR1 is SQVTM, CDR2 ANQGSEA. This CDR3 is built from 13 residues.

This chain joins TRBV9 and TRBJ2-1, with a weak D call TRBD1 (6 bases). The CDR3 loop spans 15 amino acids. Germline-derived CDR1 and CDR2 are SGDLS and YYNGEE. Trimming removed 2 bases from V and 0 bases from J, with 9 bases in between. As DNA, the CDR3 is TGTGCCAGCAGCGTGCAGGGGAGCTCCTACAATGAGCAGTTCTTC. This gives the protein CASSVQGSSYNEQFF.

This sequence joins TRBV6-6 and TRBJ2-5; 7 nucleotides align to TRBD1. The ends lost 4 bases at V and 1 base at J; junction bases unmatched: 6. This CDR3 contains 15 residues. Per germline, CDR1 MNHNY and CDR2 SVGAGI (reference sequence). This CDR3 is CASSWGNRGQETQYF. The CDR3 DNA reads TGTGCCAGCAGTTGGGGAAACAGGGGCCAAGAGACCCAGTACTTC.

The genes are TRBV9 and TRBJ2-1, with 10 bases lining up with TRBD2. The V gene's germline CDR1 is SGDLS and CDR2 YYNGEE. The CDR3 covers 16 residues. V gave up 3 bases and J gave up 6 bases; unmatched junction bases: 9. CDR3 sequence reads: CASSAGQLAGSNEQFF. In DNA form, the CDR3 reads TGTGCCAGCAGCGCGGGACAACTAGCGGGGAGCAATGAGCAGTTCTTC.

This chain links TRBV7-8 with TRBJ2-3, with D possibly being TRBD2 (6 bases). Trimming removed 8 bases at V and 1 base at J, with 16 bases between. This CDR3 has 15 amino acids. CDR1 is SGHVS and CDR2 is FQNEAQ in the germline V gene. As DNA, the CDR3 is TGTGCCAGCCTGGGGGGAGGATCTGGCACAGATACGCAGTATTTT. Its protein is CASLGGGSGTDTQYF.

The CDR3 sequence: CASSQRSLGRAEGYTF. As DNA, the CDR3 is TGCGCCAGCAGCCAAAGGAGCTTAGGCAGGGCTGAAGGCTACACCTTC. J is TRBJ1-2 and V is TRBV4-1; D is possibly TRBD1 (5 bases). This CDR3 comprises 16 residues. The V gene lost 2 bases and the J gene lost 8 bases, with 21 bases spanning the gap. Looked up from germline, CDR1 is MGHRA and CDR2 is YSYEKL.